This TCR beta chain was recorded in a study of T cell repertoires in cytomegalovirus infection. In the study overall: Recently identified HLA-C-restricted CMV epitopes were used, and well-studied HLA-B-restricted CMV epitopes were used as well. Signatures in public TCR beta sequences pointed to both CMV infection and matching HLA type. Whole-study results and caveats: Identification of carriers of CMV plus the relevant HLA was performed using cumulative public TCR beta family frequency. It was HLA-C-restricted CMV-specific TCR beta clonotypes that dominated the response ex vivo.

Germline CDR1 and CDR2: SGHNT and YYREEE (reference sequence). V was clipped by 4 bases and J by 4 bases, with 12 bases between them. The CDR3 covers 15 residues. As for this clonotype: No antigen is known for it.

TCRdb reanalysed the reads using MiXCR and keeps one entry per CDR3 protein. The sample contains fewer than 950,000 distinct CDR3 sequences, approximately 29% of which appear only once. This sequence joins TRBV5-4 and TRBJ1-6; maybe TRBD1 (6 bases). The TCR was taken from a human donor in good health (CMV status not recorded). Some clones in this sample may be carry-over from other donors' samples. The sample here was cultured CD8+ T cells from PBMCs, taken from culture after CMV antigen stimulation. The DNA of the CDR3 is TGTGCCAGCAGCACACCGGGACAATATAATTCACCCCTCCACTTT. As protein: CASSTPGQYNSPLHF.